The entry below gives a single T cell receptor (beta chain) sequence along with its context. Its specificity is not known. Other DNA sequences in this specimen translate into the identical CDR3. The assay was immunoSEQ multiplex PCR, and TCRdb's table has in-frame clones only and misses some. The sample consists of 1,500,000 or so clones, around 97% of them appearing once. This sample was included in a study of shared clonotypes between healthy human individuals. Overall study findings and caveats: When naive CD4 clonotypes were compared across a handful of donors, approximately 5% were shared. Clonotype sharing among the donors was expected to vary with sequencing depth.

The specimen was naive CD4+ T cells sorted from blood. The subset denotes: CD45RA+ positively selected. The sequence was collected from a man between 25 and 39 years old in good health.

CDR3 in amino acids: CASSVATGELFF. The CDR3 DNA is TGTGCCAGCAGCGTAGCTACCGGGGAGCTGTTTTTT. The chain recombines TRBV9 with TRBJ2-2; D not resolved. The CDR3 has 12 residues. V dropped 0 bases and J dropped 5 bases, with 2 bases sitting between them. CDR1 SGDLS and CDR2 YYNGEE come from the germline V gene.